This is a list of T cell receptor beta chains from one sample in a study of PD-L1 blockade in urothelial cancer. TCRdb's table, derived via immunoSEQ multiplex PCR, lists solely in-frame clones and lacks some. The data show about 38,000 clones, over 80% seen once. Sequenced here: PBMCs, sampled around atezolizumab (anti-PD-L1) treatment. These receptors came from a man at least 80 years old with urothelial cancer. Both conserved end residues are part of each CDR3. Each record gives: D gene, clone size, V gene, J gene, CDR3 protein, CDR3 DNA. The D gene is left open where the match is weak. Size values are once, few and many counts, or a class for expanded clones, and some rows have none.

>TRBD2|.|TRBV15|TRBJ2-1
CATSRDRSALAGGRDEQFF
TGTGCCACCAGCAGAGATCGCTCGGCGCTAGCGGGAGGGCGCGATGAGCAGTTCTTC
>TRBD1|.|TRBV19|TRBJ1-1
CASSQGTGFTEAFF
TGTGCCAGTAGTCAAGGGACAGGGTTCACTGAAGCTTTCTTT
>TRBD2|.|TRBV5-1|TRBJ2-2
CASSLRSKGLAGGELFF
TGCGCCAGCAGCTTGAGATCGAAGGGACTAGCGGGAGGGGAGCTGTTTTTT
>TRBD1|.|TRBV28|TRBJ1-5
CASTPGQSGQPQHF
TGTGCCAGTACTCCGGGACAGTCGGGTCAGCCCCAGCATTTT
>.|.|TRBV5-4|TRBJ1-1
CASSLDQGGTEAFF
TGTGCCAGCAGCTTGGATCAGGGTGGCACTGAAGCTTTCTTT
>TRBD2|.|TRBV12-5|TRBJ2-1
CASGFTILASGNNEQFF
TGTGCTAGTGGTTTCACCATCCTTGCTAGCGGGAACAATGAGCAGTTCTTC
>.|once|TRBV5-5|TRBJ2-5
CASSLEGLGVETQYF
TGTGCCAGCAGCTTGGAGGGGCTAGGGGTAGAGACCCAGTACTTC
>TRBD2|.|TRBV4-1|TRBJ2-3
CASSAPGGTDTQYF
TGCGCCAGCAGCGCCCCGGGGGGGACAGATACGCAGTATTTT
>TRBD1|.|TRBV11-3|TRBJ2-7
CASSLVRGREQYF
TGTGCCAGCAGCTTAGTAAGGGGGCGCGAGCAGTACTTC
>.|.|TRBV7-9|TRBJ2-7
CASSPSSGIYEQYF
TGTGCCAGCAGCCCAAGCTCGGGAATCTACGAGCAGTACTTC
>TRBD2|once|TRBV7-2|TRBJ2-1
CASSAMPGLAGGGEQFF
TGTGCCAGCAGCGCAATGCCTGGGCTAGCGGGAGGAGGCGAGCAGTTCTTC
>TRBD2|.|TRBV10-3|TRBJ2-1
CAISDGSGRTGINEQFF
TGTGCCATCAGTGATGGTAGCGGGAGGACAGGGATCAATGAGCAGTTCTTC
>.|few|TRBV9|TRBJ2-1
CASSVDRGGDEQFF
TGTGCCAGCAGCGTAGACAGGGGGGGGGATGAGCAGTTCTTC
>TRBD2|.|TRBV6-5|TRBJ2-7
CASSSTGTREQYF
TGTGCCAGCAGTTCTACCGGGACTAGAGAGCAGTACTTC
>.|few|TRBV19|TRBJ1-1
CASSYRNSQAFF
TGTGCCAGTAGTTACCGGAACAGTCAAGCTTTCTTT
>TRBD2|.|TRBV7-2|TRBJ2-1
CASSLVGLAGKNEQFF
TGTGCCAGCAGCTTAGTAGGGCTAGCGGGAAAAAATGAGCAGTTCTTC
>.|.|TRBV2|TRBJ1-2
CASSKQDTLVRYTF
TGTGCCAGCTCCAAGCAAGACACCCTTGTGCGCTACACCTTC
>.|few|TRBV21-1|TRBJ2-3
CASSKLLAGQTDTQYF
TGTGCCAGCAGCAAATTATTAGCGGGACAAACAGATACGCAGTATTTT
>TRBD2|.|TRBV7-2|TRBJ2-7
CASSLAGGTYEQYF
TGTGCCAGCAGCCTAGCGGGAGGTACCTACGAGCAGTACTTC
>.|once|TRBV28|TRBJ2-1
CASSLLRDEQFF
TGTGCCAGCAGTTTGCTGAGGGATGAGCAGTTCTTC
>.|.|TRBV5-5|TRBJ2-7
CASSFQGLSYEQYF
TGTGCCAGCAGCTTTCAGGGCCTCTCCTACGAGCAGTACTTC
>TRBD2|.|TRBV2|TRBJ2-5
CASSGSSGYQETQYF
TGTGCCAGCAGTGGGTCTAGCGGGTACCAAGAGACCCAGTACTTC
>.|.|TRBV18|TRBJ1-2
CASSPTLGSDYGYTF
TGTGCCAGCTCACCCACCCTTGGGAGCGACTATGGCTACACCTTC
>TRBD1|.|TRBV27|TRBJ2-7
CASSPTGGSYEQYF
TGTGCCAGCAGTCCTACAGGGGGCTCCTACGAGCAGTACTTC
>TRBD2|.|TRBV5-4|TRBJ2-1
CASSLAAGGNNEQFF
TGTGCCAGCAGCTTGGCCGCGGGGGGAAACAATGAGCAGTTCTTC
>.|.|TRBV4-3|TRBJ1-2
CASSQDNSLYGYTF
TGCGCCAGCAGCCAAGATAACAGCTTGTATGGCTACACCTTC
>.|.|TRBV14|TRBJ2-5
CASSQTGGAQETQYF
TGTGCCAGCAGCCAAACGGGCGGGGCCCAAGAGACCCAGTACTTC
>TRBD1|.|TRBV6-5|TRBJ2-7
CASSKPGQGAREQYF
TGTGCCAGCAGTAAACCGGGACAGGGTGCAAGAGAGCAGTACTTC
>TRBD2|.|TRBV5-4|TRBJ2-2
CASSFRGGDTGELFF
TGTGCCAGCAGCTTCCGGGGGGGGGACACCGGGGAGCTGTTTTTT
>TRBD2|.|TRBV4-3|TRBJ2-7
CASSQSGGQTYEQYF
TGCGCCAGCAGCCAGAGCGGGGGACAAACCTACGAGCAGTACTTC
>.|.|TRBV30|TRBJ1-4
CAWSAPGVTNEKLFF
TGTGCCTGGAGTGCCCCAGGGGTTACTAATGAAAAACTGTTTTTT
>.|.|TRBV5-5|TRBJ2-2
CASSLGSTGELFF
TGTGCCAGCAGCCTCGGGAGCACCGGGGAGCTGTTTTTT
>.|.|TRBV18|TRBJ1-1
CASSPNQVSTEAFF
TGTGCCAGCTCACCAAACCAGGTTAGCACTGAAGCTTTCTTT
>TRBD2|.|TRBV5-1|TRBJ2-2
CASSLAGLARTGELFF
TGCGCCAGCAGCTTGGCCGGACTAGCCCGCACCGGGGAGCTGTTTTTT
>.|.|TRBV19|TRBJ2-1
CASSMRAGETIQSSYNEQFF
TGTGCCAGTAGTATGCGGGCAGGGGAGACAATACAGAGCTCCTACAATGAGCAGTTCTTC
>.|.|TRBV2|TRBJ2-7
CASSEGLRGGEQYF
TGTGCCAGCAGTGAAGGCTTAAGGGGAGGCGAGCAGTACTTC
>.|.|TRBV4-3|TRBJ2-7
CASSQAHSTSYEQYF
TGCGCCAGCAGCCAAGCCCACAGTACCTCCTACGAGCAGTACTTC
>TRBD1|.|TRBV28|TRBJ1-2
CASSLMDRSYYGYTF
TGTGCCAGCAGTTTAATGGACAGGAGTTACTATGGCTACACCTTC
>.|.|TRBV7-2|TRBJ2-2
CASSRVRFAGELFF
TGTGCCAGCAGCCGAGTCAGGTTCGCCGGGGAGCTGTTTTTT
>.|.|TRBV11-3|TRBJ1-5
CASSLEGGEGQPQHF
TGTGCCAGCAGCTTGGAAGGGGGTGAGGGTCAGCCCCAGCATTTT
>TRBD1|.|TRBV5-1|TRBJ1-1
CASSFLPGQGDTEAFF
TGCGCCAGCAGCTTCCTACCGGGACAGGGCGACACTGAAGCTTTCTTT
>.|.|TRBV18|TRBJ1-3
CASSLQQGATGNTIYF
TGTGCCAGCTCACTTCAACAGGGAGCTACTGGAAACACCATATATTTT
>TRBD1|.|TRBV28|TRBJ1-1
CASRGQGDTEAFF
TGTGCCAGCAGGGGACAGGGCGACACTGAAGCTTTCTTT
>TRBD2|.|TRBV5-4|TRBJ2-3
CASSLEGTSGSDTQYF
TGTGCCAGCAGCTTGGAAGGGACTAGCGGGAGCGATACGCAGTATTTT
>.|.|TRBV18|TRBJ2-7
CASSPEGRLWEQYF
TGTGCCAGCTCACCAGAAGGCAGGCTGTGGGAGCAGTACTTC
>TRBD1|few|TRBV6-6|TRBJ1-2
CASSPGQWYGYTF
TGTGCCAGCAGCCCGGGACAGTGGTATGGCTACACCTTC
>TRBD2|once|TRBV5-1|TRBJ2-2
CASSLPLAGGPSTGELFF
TGCGCCAGCAGCTTACCCCTAGCGGGAGGGCCATCCACCGGGGAGCTGTTTTTT
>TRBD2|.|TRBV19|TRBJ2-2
CASTPGLAGGRVTGELFF
TGTGCCAGTACCCCGGGACTAGCGGGAGGCCGAGTCACCGGGGAGCTGTTTTTT
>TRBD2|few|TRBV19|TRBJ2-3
CASGLAGVRQYF
TGTGCCTCGGGACTAGCGGGAGTTAGGCAGTATTTT
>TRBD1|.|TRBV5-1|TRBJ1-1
CASSRQGPPNTEAFF
TGCGCCAGCAGCCGACAGGGCCCCCCGAACACTGAAGCTTTCTTT
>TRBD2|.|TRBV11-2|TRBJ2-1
CASSLVGGTSKIYNEQFF
TGTGCCAGCAGCTTAGTTGGGGGGACTAGTAAAATCTACAATGAGCAGTTCTTC
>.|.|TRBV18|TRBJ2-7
CASSPGLVPYEQYF
TGTGCCAGCTCACCGGGGCTAGTCCCCTACGAGCAGTACTTC
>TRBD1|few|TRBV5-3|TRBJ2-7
CARSSNDRDRGDYEQYF
TGTGCCAGAAGCTCGAACGACCGGGACAGGGGGGATTACGAGCAGTACTTC
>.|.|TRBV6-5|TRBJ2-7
CASSYSQITTYEQYF
TGTGCCAGCAGTTACTCTCAAATAACAACCTACGAGCAGTACTTC
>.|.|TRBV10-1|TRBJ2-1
CASSEDGGISYNEQFF
TGCGCCAGCAGTGAAGACGGCGGAATATCCTACAATGAGCAGTTCTTC
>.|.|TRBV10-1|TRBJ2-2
CASSHPNTGELFF
TGCGCCAGCAGTCATCCGAACACCGGGGAGCTGTTTTTT
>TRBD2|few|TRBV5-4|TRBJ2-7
CASSPTSSGNYEQYF
TGTGCCAGCAGCCCCACTTCTAGCGGGAATTACGAGCAGTACTTC
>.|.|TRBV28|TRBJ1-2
CASSFRGLIYGYTF
TGTGCCAGCAGTTTTAGGGGACTAATTTATGGCTACACCTTC
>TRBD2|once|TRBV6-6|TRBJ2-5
CASSSGTSGFQETQYF
TGTGCCAGCAGTTCCGGGACTAGCGGATTCCAAGAGACCCAGTACTTC
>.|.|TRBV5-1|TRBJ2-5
CASSPAVGVETQYF
TGCGCCAGCAGCCCTGCAGTCGGGGTAGAGACCCAGTACTTC